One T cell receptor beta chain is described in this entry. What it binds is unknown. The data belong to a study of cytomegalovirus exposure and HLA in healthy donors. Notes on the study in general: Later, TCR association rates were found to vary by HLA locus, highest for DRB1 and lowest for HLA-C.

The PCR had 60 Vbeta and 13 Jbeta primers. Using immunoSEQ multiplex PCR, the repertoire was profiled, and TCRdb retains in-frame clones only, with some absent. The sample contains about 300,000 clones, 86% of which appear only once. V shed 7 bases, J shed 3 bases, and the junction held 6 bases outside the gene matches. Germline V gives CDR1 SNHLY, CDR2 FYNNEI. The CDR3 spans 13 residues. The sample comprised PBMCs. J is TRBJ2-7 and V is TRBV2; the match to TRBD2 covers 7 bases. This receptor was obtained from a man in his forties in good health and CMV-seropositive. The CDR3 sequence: CASNPGLNYEQYF. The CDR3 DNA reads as TGTGCCAGCAATCCGGGACTAAACTACGAGCAGTACTTC.